This T cell receptor (beta chain) appears in the sequencing data of a study of blood T cell repertoires in COVID-19. About the study: Samples came from the United States, Italy and Spain, spanning acute and convalescent COVID-19. In each case, the material was cDNA or gDNA derived from T cells, B-cell-depleted T cells, or PBMCs.

Trimming removed 2 bases from V and 1 base from J, with 2 bases in between. Germline loops: CDR1 LNHDA, CDR2 SQIVND (reference sequence). The CDR3 sequence is 13 residues long. Produced via immunoSEQ multiplex PCR; TCRdb's table is partial and in-frame only. The sample has about 60,000 clones; approximately 85% are singletons. The material sequenced was peripheral blood. The TCR comes from a human donor in a cohort sampled during active COVID-19. The chain links TRBV19 to TRBJ2-2; D unclear. Here the CDR3 DNA reads TGTGCCAGTAGTATACTGAACACCGGGGAGCTGTTTTTT. Its protein product is CASSILNTGELFF.